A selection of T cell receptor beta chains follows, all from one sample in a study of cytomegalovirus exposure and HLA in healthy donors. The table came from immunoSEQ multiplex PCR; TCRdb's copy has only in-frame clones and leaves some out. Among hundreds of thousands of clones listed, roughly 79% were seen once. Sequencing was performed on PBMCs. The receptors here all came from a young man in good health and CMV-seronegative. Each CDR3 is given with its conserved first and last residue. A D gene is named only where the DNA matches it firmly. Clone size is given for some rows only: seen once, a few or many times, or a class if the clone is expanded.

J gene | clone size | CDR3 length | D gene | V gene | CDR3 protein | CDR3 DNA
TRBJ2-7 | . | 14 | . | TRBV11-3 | CASSPRGLAGEQYF | TGTGCCAGCAGCCCCCGAGGGCTAGCCGGAGAGCAGTACTTC
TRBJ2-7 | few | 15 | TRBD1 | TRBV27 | CASSLSAGGSYEQYF | TGTGCCAGCAGTTTATCGGCAGGGGGCTCCTACGAGCAGTACTTC
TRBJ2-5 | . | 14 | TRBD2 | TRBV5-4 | CASSNSGGEETQYF | TGTGCCAGCAGCAACAGCGGGGGGGAGGAGACCCAGTACTTC
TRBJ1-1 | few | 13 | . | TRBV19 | CASSIMAGAEAFF | TGTGCCAGTAGTATAATGGCGGGGGCCGAAGCTTTCTTT
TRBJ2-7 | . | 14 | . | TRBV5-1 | CASSLPGQSSEQYF | TGCGCCAGCAGCTTGCCAGGACAATCAAGCGAGCAGTACTTC
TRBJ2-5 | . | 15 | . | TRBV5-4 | CASSFSQGTYETQYF | TGTGCCAGCAGCTTCTCCCAGGGGACGTATGAGACCCAGTACTTC
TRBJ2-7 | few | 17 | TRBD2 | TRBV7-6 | CASSLAAGLAGAYEQYF | TGTGCCAGCAGCTTAGCGGCCGGACTAGCGGGGGCCTACGAGCAGTACTTC
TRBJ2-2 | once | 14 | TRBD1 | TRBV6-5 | CASSYRGRDGELFF | TGTGCCAGCAGTTACAGGGGGCGCGACGGGGAGCTGTTTTTT
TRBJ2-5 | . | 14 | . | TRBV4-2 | CASSQDLPFGTQYF | TGTGCCAGCAGCCAAGATTTGCCCTTCGGGACCCAGTACTTC
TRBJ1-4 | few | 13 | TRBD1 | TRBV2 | CATTGTGEEKLFF | TGTGCCACGACCGGGACAGGGGAAGAAAAACTGTTTTTT
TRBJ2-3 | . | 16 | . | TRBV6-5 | CASSYVGGTGTDTQYF | TGTGCCAGCAGTTACGTAGGGGGGACAGGCACAGATACGCAGTATTTT
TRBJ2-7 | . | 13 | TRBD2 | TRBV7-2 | CATRLASSGEQYF | TGTGCCACACGACTAGCATCCTCGGGGGAGCAGTACTTC
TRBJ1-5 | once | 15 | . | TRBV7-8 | CANSSSGRSNQPQHF | TGTGCCAACAGTTCCTCAGGCCGGTCCAATCAGCCCCAGCATTTT